This TCR beta chain was captured in a study of blood T cell repertoires in COVID-19. The assay was immunoSEQ multiplex PCR, and TCRdb's table has in-frame clones only and misses some. The sample has tens of thousands of clones; 70% to 90% are singletons. The CDR3 is 14 amino acids. In germline, CDR1 is MDHEN, CDR2 SYDVKM. V shed 3 bases and J shed 7 bases, with 13 bases lying between them. The sequence derives from a man in his sixties with acute or convalescent COVID-19. Sequencing used peripheral blood. The rearrangement links TRBV28 to TRBJ2-1; D may be TRBD2 (5 bases). The CDR3: CASSLYGPGNEQFF. CDR3 bases: TGTGCCAGCAGTTTGTATGGGCCGGGGAATGAGCAGTTCTTC.